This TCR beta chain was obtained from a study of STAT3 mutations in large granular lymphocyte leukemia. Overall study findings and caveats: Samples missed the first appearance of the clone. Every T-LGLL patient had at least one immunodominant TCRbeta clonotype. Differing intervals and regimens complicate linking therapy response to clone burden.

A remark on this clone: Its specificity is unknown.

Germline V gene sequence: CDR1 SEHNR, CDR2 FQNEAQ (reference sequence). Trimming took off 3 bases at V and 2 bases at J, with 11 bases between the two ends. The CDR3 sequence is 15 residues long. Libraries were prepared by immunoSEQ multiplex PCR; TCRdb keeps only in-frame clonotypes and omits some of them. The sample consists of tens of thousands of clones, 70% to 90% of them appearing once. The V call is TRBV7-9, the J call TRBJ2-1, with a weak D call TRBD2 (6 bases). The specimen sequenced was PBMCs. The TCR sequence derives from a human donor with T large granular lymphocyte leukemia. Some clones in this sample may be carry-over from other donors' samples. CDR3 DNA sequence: TGTGCCAGCAGCTTGGGCGGGGCGACCTACAATGAGCAGTTCTTC. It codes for CASSLGGATYNEQFF. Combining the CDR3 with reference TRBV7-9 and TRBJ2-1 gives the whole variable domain DTGVSQNPRHKITKRGQNVTFRCDPISEHNRLYWYRQTLGQGPEFLTYFQNEAQLEKSRLLSDRFSAERPKGSFSTLEIQRTEQGDSAMYLCASSLGGATYNEQFFGPGTRLTVL.